The rows below give T cell receptor beta chains drawn from one sample of a study of breast tumors, draining lymph nodes, adjacent tissues. Each CDR3 protein is one row after TCRdb ran MiXCR on the multiplex PCR reads. The table has some 150,000 distinct CDR3 sequences, under 25% seen once. Material: axillary lymph node tissue. These receptors were collected from a female donor with breast cancer. Some clones in this sample may be carry-over from other donors' samples. Each CDR3 is given with its conserved first and last residue. D genes are given only for firm matches. A row's size may be missing; if present it is once, few, many or a size class.

d_call,clone_size,j_call,v_call,cdr3_length,cdr3_aa,cdr3_nt
-,many,TRBJ2-5,TRBV6-1,11,CASSEVGAQYF,TGTGCCAGCAGTGAAGTTGGAGCCCAGTACTTC
TRBD2,many,TRBJ2-3,TRBV7-8,16,CASGALTSASTDTQYF,TGTGCCAGCGGGGCTTTGACTAGCGCAAGCACAGATACGCAGTATTTT
TRBD2,many,TRBJ2-3,TRBV4-1,17,CASSLRGDGTSADTQYF,TGCGCCAGCAGCCTACGGGGCGACGGGACTAGTGCAGATACGCAGTATTTT
TRBD1,many,TRBJ2-3,TRBV28,16,CASSLYGTGFADTQYF,TGTGCCAGCAGTTTATATGGGACAGGGTTCGCAGATACGCAGTATTTT
-,many,TRBJ1-6,TRBV3-1,14,CASSPPFADSPLHF,TGTGCCAGCAGCCCCCCATTCGCGGATTCACCCCTCCACTTT
-,-,TRBJ2-7,TRBV14,15,CASSQAEGGSYEQYF,TGTGCCAGCAGCCAAGCGGAGGGGGGCTCCTACGAGCAGTACTTC
-,-,TRBJ1-1,TRBV29-1,12,CSVSGWGTEAFF,TGCAGCGTGTCAGGGTGGGGAACTGAAGCTTTCTTT
-,many,TRBJ2-1,TRBV7-9,16,CASSRPDSLAFNEQFF,TGTGCCAGCAGCCGCCCAGACTCCCTGGCCTTCAATGAGCAGTTCTTC
-,-,TRBJ2-1,TRBV10-3,17,CASSRLVSGQGSNEQFF,TGTGCCAGCTCCCGACTAGTTTCGGGGCAGGGCAGCAATGAGCAGTTCTTC
TRBD1,many,TRBJ1-2,TRBV2,12,CASSRQGYGYTF,TGTGCCAGCAGTCGACAGGGCTATGGCTACACCTTC
-,many,TRBJ2-2,TRBV29-1,14,CSVLRQTDTGELFF,TGCAGCGTCCTAAGACAGACCGACACCGGGGAGCTGTTTTTT
-,-,TRBJ2-2,TRBV20-1,12,CSASERPGELFF,TGCAGTGCTAGTGAGCGCCCCGGGGAGCTGTTTTTT
-,many,TRBJ2-1,TRBV29-1,11,CSVGHVNEQFF,TGCAGCGTTGGGCACGTGAATGAGCAGTTCTTC
-,few,TRBJ1-5,TRBV12-3/TRBV12-4,15,CASSFGGNSNQPQHF,TGTGCCAGCAGTTTTGGGGGAAATAGCAATCAGCCCCAGCATTTT
TRBD2,-,TRBJ2-5,TRBV11-2,15,CASSLLAGGQETQYF,TGTGCCAGCAGCTTACTAGCGGGGGGCCAAGAGACCCAGTACTTC
-,-,TRBJ2-1,TRBV12-3/TRBV12-4,16,CASSFSRSGTKNEQFF,TGTGCCAGCAGTTTCTCCAGGTCGGGAACAAAAAATGAGCAGTTCTTC
-,many,TRBJ2-5,TRBV20-1,12,CSAGRKRETQYF,TGCAGTGCGGGTCGGAAGAGGGAGACCCAGTACTTC
-,few,TRBJ2-2,TRBV6-2/TRBV6-3,14,CASNPLVGGGELFF,TGTGCCAGCAACCCTCTGGTAGGAGGCGGGGAGCTGTTTTTT
TRBD2,-,TRBJ2-1,TRBV19,12,CASSLRGVEQFF,TGTGCCAGTAGTTTGCGGGGGGTTGAGCAGTTCTTC
-,-,TRBJ2-7,TRBV6-1,16,CACRNKGASVSYERYF,TGTGCCTGCAGAAACAAAGGGGCTAGCGTTTCCTACGAGCGGTACTTC
TRBD1,many,TRBJ2-1,TRBV28,15,CASSSPGQGAREQFF,TGTGCCAGCAGTTCTCCGGGACAGGGGGCGCGGGAGCAGTTCTTC
TRBD2,once,TRBJ2-1,TRBV20-1,16,CSASPSGIGTYNEQFF,TGCAGTGCTAGTCCTAGCGGGATAGGTACCTACAATGAGCAGTTCTTC
TRBD1,many,TRBJ2-3,TRBV29-1,14,CSVDETGVTDTQYF,TGCAGCGTGGACGAGACAGGGGTTACAGATACGCAGTATTTT
TRBD2,many,TRBJ2-3,TRBV5-6,16,CASSGGGMAGVDTQYF,TGTGCCAGCAGCGGCGGGGGGATGGCGGGAGTCGATACGCAGTATTTT
TRBD2,-,TRBJ2-1,TRBV15,17,CATSRDGELAGDNEQFF,TGTGCCACCAGCAGAGACGGTGAACTAGCGGGGGACAATGAGCAGTTCTTC
-,many,TRBJ2-5,TRBV6-7,12,CASSPGMETQYF,TGTGCCAGCAGTCCAGGGATGGAGACCCAGTACTTC
TRBD2,-,TRBJ2-1,TRBV5-6,17,CASSLLAGGRPYNERFF,TGTGCCAGCAGCTTGCTAGCGGGAGGACGTCCTTACAATGAGCGGTTCTTC
TRBD2,-,TRBJ2-3,TRBV19,18,CASSIGIHSGRALDTQYF,TGTGCCAGTAGTATAGGTATCCACAGCGGGAGGGCCCTAGATACGCAGTATTTT
-,many,TRBJ2-3,TRBV6-1,12,CASRVGVDTQYF,TGTGCCAGCAGGGTCGGGGTAGATACGCAGTATTTT
-,few,TRBJ2-1,TRBV28,15,CASSGRGISYNEQFF,TGTGCCAGCAGTGGCAGGGGAATCTCCTACAATGAGCAGTTCTTC
TRBD1,many,TRBJ1-2,TRBV5-1,15,CASSREGQIIYGYTF,TGCGCCAGCAGCCGAGAGGGACAGATAATCTATGGCTACACCTTC
-,many,TRBJ2-7,TRBV6-6,14,CASSSPRGTYEQYF,TGTGCCAGCAGTTCCCCCAGGGGAACCTACGAGCAGTACTTC
-,many,TRBJ2-3,TRBV20-1,13,CSAGGTDTDTQYF,TGCAGTGCTGGGGGGACAGACACAGATACGCAGTATTTT
TRBD2,few,TRBJ2-1,TRBV3-1,13,CASSPKAAGGEFF,TGTGCCAGCAGCCCCAAGGCGGCGGGAGGGGAGTTCTTC
TRBD1,-,TRBJ1-3,TRBV5-1,18,CASSLAGDRAVSGNTIYF,TGCGCCAGCAGCTTGGCCGGTGACAGGGCGGTCTCTGGAAACACCATATATTTT
-,-,TRBJ2-5,TRBV7-2,14,CASSARRGGGTQYF,TGTGCCAGCAGCGCGAGAAGGGGGGGGGGGACCCAGTACTTC